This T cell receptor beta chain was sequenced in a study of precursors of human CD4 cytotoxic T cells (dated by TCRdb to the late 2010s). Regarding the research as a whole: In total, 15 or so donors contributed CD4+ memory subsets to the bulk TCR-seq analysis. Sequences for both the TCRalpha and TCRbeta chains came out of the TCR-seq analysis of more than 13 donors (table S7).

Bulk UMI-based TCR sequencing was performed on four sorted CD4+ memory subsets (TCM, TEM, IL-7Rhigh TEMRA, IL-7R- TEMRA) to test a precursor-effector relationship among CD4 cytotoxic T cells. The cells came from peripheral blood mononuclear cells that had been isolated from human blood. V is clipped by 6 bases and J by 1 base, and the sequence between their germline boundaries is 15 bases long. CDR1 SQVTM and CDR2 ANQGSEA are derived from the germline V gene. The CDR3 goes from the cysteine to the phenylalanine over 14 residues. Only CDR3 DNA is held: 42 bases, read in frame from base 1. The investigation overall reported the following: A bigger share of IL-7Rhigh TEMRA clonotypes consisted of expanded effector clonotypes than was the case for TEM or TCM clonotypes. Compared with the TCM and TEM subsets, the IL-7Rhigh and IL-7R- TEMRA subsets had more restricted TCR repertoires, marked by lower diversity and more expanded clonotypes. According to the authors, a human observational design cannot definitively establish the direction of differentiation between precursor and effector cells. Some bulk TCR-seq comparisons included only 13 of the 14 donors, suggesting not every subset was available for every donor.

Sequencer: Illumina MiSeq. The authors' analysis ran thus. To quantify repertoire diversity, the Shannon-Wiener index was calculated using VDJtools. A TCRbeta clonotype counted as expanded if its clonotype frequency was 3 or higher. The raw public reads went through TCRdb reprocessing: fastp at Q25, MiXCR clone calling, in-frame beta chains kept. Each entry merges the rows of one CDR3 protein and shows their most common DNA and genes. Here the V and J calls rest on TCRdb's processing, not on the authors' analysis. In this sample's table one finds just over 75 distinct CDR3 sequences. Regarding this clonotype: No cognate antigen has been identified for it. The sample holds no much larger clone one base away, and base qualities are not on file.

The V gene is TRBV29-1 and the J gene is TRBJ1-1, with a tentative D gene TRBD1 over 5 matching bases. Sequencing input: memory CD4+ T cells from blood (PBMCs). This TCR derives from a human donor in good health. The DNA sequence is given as TGCAGCGTGGAAAACCCAGGGAGGAACACTGAAGCTTTCTTT. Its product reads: CSVENPGRNTEAFF. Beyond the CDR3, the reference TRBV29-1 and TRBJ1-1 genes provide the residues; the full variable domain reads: SAVISQKPSRDICQRGTSLTIQCQVDSQVTMMFWYRQQPGQSLTLIATANQGSEATYESGFVIDKFPISRPNLTFSTLTVSNMSPEDSSIYLCSVENPGRNTEAFFGQGTRLTVV.